The 20 T cell receptor beta chains in this list originate from one sample, sequenced in a study of blood T cell repertoires in COVID-19. TCRdb's copy holds only in-frame clones and misses some; the assay was immunoSEQ multiplex PCR. The repertoire holds about 140,000 clones, around 90% seen once, with 1.7% in the top ten. The sequenced sample was peripheral blood. The receptors were gathered from a woman in her fifties or sixties with acute or convalescent COVID-19.

The rearrangement joins TRBV15 to TRBJ1-2; a possible D gene is TRBD1 (6 bases). Germline CDR1 and CDR2: LNHNV and YYDKDF (reference sequence). CDR3 length equals 14 residues. V shed 0 bases and J shed 8 bases, with 13 bases lying between them. The CDR3 here is CATSRDRAGEGYTF. For the CDR3, the DNA is TGTGCCACCAGCAGAGATAGGGCAGGGGAAGGCTACACCTTC.

The rearrangement links TRBV19 to TRBJ1-5; possibly TRBD1 for D (6 bases). The CDR3 is 15 amino acids. Germline values: CDR1 LNHDA, CDR2 SQIVND (reference sequence). With 8 bases removed from V and 2 bases from J, the gap between germline ends came to 16 bases. The CDR3 spells CASWDGGARNQPQHF. The CDR3 nucleotides read TGTGCCAGTTGGGATGGGGGCGCCCGCAATCAGCCCCAGCATTTT.

This clone was observed a single time. V gene TRBV7-2 combines with J gene TRBJ2-7, with D possibly matching TRBD1 (6 bases). The CDR3 contains 16 residues. The germline gives CDR1 SGHTA, CDR2 FQGNSA. V was clipped by 1 base and J by 2 bases, with 15 bases between them. In nucleotides, the CDR3 is TGTGCCAGCAGCTTAGTATCCGGACAGCGTACCTACGAGCAGTACTTC. Protein sequence: CASSLVSGQRTYEQYF.

The CDR3 DNA follows: TGTGCCAGCTCGGCGGGACAGCGAACCTACGAGCAGTACTTC. Residues: CASSAGQRTYEQYF. The chain links TRBV18 to TRBJ2-7, with D perhaps matching TRBD1 (7 bases). CDR1 KGHSH and CDR2 LQKENI come from the germline V gene. V shed 6 bases and J shed 2 bases, with 14 bases lying between them. The CDR3 extends over 14 amino acids.

The count of this clone is one. This rearrangement joins TRBV12-3 or TRBV12-4 to TRBJ1-6; the D gene is possibly TRBD1 (6 bases). The CDR3 is 12 residues long. V was clipped by 5 bases and J by 16 bases, with 15 bases between them. CDR3 DNA: TGTGCCAGCAGTGCCTACCTCGGACAGCTCCACTTT. This sequence encodes CASSAYLGQLHF.

The chain joins TRBV5-6 to TRBJ1-6; D gene unclear. Per germline, CDR1 SGHDT and CDR2 YYEEEE. The germline V and J ends were trimmed by 0 bases and 10 bases, with 11 bases remaining between them. This CDR3 region has 14 residues. CDR3 residues: CASSLVARQSPLHF. CDR3 coding DNA: TGTGCCAGCAGCTTGGTCGCCAGGCAGTCACCCCTCCACTTT.

The V call is TRBV18, the J call TRBJ2-2; 11 nucleotides align to TRBD2. Germline V lookup: CDR1 KGHSH, CDR2 LQKENI. The CDR3 extends over 17 amino acids. The ends lost 4 bases at V and 0 bases at J; junction bases unmatched: 4. The CDR3 DNA sequence: TGTGCCAGCTCACAAGGGACTAGCGGTACGAACACCGGGGAGCTGTTTTTT. Encoded protein: CASSQGTSGTNTGELFF. Variable domain in full (rest from reference TRBV18 and TRBJ2-2): NAGVMQNPRHLVRRRGQEARLRCSPMKGHSHVYWYRQLPEEGLKFMVYLQKENIIDESGMPKERFSAEFPKEGPSILRIQQVVRGDSAAYFCASSQGTSGTNTGELFFGEGSRLTVL.

The chain is built from TRBV7-2 and TRBJ1-1; no definite D call. CDR3 length: 12 residues. Germline lookup yields CDR1 SGHTA and CDR2 FQGNSA. Trimming took off 6 bases at V and 4 bases at J, with 9 bases between the two ends. CDR3 nucleotide sequence: TGTGCCAGCAGGCCGGCGGGCACTGAAGCTTTCTTT. As protein: CASRPAGTEAFF. The full variable domain, in which reference TRBV7-2 and TRBJ1-1 provide the parts outside the CDR3, is GAGVSQSPSNKVTEKGKDVELRCDPISGHTALYWYRQSLGQGLEFLIYFQGNSAPDKSGLPSDRFSAERTGGSVSTLTIQRTQQEDSAVYLCASRPAGTEAFFGQGTRLTVV.

The chain couples TRBV2 to TRBJ1-1; 11 bases are a match to TRBD1. Germline V gene lookup returns CDR1 SNHLY and CDR2 FYNNEI. Trimming removed 6 bases from V and 10 bases from J; junction bases left unmatched: 7. The CDR3 consists of 13 residues. CDR3 in amino acids: CASRFGQGASAFF. CDR3 nucleotide sequence: TGTGCCAGCAGGTTCGGACAGGGGGCTTCAGCTTTCTTT. The variable domain in full, with the rest retrieved from reference TRBV2 and TRBJ1-1, is EPEVTQTPSHQVTQMGQEVILRCVPISNHLYFYWYRQILGQKVEFLVSFYNNEISEKSEIFDDQFSVERPDGSNFTLKIRSTKLEDSAMYFCASRFGQGASAFFGQGTRLTVV.

The chain joins TRBV5-1 to TRBJ2-5, with 7 nucleotides matching TRBD1. The CDR3 covers 15 residues. Germline V lookup: CDR1 SGHRS, CDR2 YFSETQ. With V trimmed by 3 bases and J by 0 bases, 5 bases remained unmatched. CDR3 coding DNA: TGCGCCAGCAGCTCGTACAGGGGCCACCAAGAGACCCAGTACTTC. Amino acid sequence: CASSSYRGHQETQYF.

This chain connects TRBV3-1 (or the pseudogene TRBV3-2) to TRBJ1-5; tentatively, D is TRBD1 (5 bases). The germline CDR1 and CDR2 sequences are LGHDT and YNNKEL (reference sequence). The CDR3 covers 14 residues. V was shortened by 5 bases and J by 7 bases, with 15 bases between the two germline ends. This CDR3 is CASSEVRESQPQHF. The CDR3, as DNA: TGTGCCAGCAGCGAAGTCAGGGAAAGCCAGCCCCAGCATTTT.

This chain joins TRBV2 and TRBJ2-5, with D hard to call. Trimming left V 9 bases short and J 2 bases short, with 7 bases between. Germline lookup yields CDR1 SNHLY and CDR2 FYNNEI. This CDR3 region has 11 residues. The CDR3, as DNA: TGTGCCAGTAGCCTTCAAGAGACCCAGTACTTC. Protein product: CASSLQETQYF.

The chain employs TRBV19 and TRBJ1-1; D gene ambiguous. The germline V gene encodes CDR1 LNHDA and CDR2 SQIVND (reference sequence). The CDR3 spans 13 residues. The germline V and J ends were trimmed by 6 bases and 11 bases, with 19 bases remaining between them. The CDR3 nucleotides read TGTGCCAGTAGCCTCCCCCCCCCGGGTTTGGCTTTCTTT. It yields the protein CASSLPPPGLAFF.

The chain is built from TRBV6-1 and TRBJ1-4; 11 nucleotides line up with TRBD1. The length of the CDR3 is 16 residues. CDR1 is MNHNS and CDR2 is SASEGT in the germline V gene. V dropped 4 bases and J dropped 5; count of bases not matched to a gene: 6. The CDR3 DNA follows: TGTGCCAGCAGTGGACGGGGGACAGGGGGGAATGAAAAACTGTTTTTT. As protein: CASSGRGTGGNEKLFF.

The CDR3 bases are TGTGCCAGCAGCTATGCCGGGGGGAACACTGAAGCTTTCTTT. Its translation: CASSYAGGNTEAFF. The chain joins TRBV3-1 (or the pseudogene TRBV3-2) to TRBJ1-1, with D possibly matching TRBD1 (5 bases). The V gene lost 5 bases and the J gene lost 1 base, with 11 bases spanning the gap. This CDR3 has 14 residues. The germline CDR1 and CDR2 sequences are LGHDT and YNNKEL (reference sequence).

The V gene is TRBV29-1, the J gene TRBJ1-5; D is uncertain. Trimming shortened V by 3 bases and J by 6 bases, and 12 bases separated the two germline ends. CDR1 is SQVTM and CDR2 is ANQGSEA in the germline V gene. This CDR3 has 13 amino acids. CDR3 sequence (DNA): TGCAGCGTTGAGGTACGGGAAGGTCAGCCCCAGCATTTT. This translates into CSVEVREGQPQHF.

The V and J genes are TRBV4-2 and TRBJ1-6; a weak D match, TRBD1 (6 bases). The CDR3 contains 16 residues. The V and J ends lost 5 bases and 10 bases respectively, with 21 bases between them. CDR1 is LGHNA, CDR2 YNFKEQ, per germline. The CDR3 DNA sequence: TGTGCCAGCAGCAAATCCCGACAGGCTGAGGGCTCACCCCTCCACTTT. It translates to CASSKSRQAEGSPLHF.

This clone was detected a few times. The V gene is TRBV7-8, the J gene TRBJ1-4, with TRBD1 identical over 8 bases. This CDR3 has 15 residues. Germline values: CDR1 SGHVS, CDR2 FQNEAQ. V lost 4 bases and J lost 4; bases outside the gene matches: 5. The CDR3 protein is CASSSSDRVNEKLFF. The CDR3 DNA reads as TGTGCCAGCAGCTCCTCGGACAGGGTTAATGAAAAACTGTTTTTT.

This chain links TRBV30 with TRBJ1-6; 8 bases fit TRBD1. With 4 bases clipped from V and 7 bases from J, the junction kept 6 bases outside the gene matches. Germline CDR1 GTSNPN, CDR2 SVGIG (reference sequence). The CDR3 extends over 14 amino acids. CDR3 loop: CAWTQGAVNSPLHF. The CDR3 DNA reads TGTGCCTGGACCCAGGGGGCCGTGAATTCACCCCTCCACTTT. The complete variable domain, with remaining parts taken from reference TRBV30 and TRBJ1-6, reads SQTIHQWPATLVQPVGSPLSLECTVEGTSNPNLYWYRQAAGRGLQLLFYSVGIGQISSEVPQNLSASRPQDRQFILSSKKLLLSDSGFYLCAWTQGAVNSPLHFGNGTRLTVT.

V usage is TRBV9 and J usage is TRBJ1-3; D is perhaps TRBD1 (6 bases). V was clipped by 6 bases and J by 2 bases, with 6 bases between them. In germline, CDR1 is SGDLS, CDR2 YYNGEE. CDR3 length equals 12 residues. CDR3 region: CASKGAGNTIYF. Here the CDR3 DNA reads TGTGCCAGCAAGGGGGCTGGAAACACCATATATTTT.